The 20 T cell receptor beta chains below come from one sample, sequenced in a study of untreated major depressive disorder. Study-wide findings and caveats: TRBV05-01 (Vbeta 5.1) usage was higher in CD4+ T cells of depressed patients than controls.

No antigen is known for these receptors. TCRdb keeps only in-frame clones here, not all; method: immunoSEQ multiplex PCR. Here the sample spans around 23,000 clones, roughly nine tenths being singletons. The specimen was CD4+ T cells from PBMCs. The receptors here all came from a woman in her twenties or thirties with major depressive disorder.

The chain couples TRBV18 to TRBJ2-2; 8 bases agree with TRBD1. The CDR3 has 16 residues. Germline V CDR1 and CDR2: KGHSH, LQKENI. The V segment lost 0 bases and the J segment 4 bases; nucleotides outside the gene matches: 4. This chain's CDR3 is CASSPPSGGVTGELFF. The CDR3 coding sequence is TGTGCCAGCTCACCACCGTCAGGGGGCGTCACCGGGGAGCTGTTTTTT.

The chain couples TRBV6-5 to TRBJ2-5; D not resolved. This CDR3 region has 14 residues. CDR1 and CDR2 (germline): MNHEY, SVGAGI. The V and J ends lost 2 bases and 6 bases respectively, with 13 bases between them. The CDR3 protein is CASSYQPRGKTQYF. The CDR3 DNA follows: TGTGCCAGCAGTTACCAGCCTCGAGGTAAGACCCAGTACTTC.

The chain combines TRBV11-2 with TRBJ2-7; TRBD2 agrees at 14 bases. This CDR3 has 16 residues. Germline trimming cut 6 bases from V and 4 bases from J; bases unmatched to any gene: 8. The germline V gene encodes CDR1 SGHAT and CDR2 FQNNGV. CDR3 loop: CASSSGLAGGSYEQYF. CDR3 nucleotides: TGTGCCAGCAGTTCCGGACTAGCGGGAGGATCATACGAGCAGTACTTC. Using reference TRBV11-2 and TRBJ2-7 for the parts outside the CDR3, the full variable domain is EAGVAQSPRYKIIEKRQSVAFWCNPISGHATLYWYQQILGQGPKLLIQFQNNGVVDDSQLPKDRFSAERLKGVDSTLKIQPAKLEDSAVYLCASSSGLAGGSYEQYFGPGTRLTVT.

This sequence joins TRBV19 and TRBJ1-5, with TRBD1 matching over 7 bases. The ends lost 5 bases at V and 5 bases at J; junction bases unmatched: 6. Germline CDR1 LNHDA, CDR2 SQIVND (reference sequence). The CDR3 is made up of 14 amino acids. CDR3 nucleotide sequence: TGTGCCAGTAGTCTCAGGACAGGCGATCAGCCCCAGCATTTT. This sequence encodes CASSLRTGDQPQHF.

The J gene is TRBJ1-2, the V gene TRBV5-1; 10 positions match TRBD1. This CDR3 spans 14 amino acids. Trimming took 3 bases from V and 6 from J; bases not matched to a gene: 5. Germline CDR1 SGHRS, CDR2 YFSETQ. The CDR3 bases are TGCGCCAGCAGCTCGACCGGGACAGGGGATGGCTACACCTTC. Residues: CASSSTGTGDGYTF.

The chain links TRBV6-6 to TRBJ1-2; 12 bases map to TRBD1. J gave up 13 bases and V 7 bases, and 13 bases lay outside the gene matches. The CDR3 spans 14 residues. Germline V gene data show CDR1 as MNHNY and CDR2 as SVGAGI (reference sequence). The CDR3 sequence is CASISPRRDRGPTF. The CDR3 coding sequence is TGTGCCAGCATCTCACCGAGGCGGGACAGGGGGCCCACCTTC.

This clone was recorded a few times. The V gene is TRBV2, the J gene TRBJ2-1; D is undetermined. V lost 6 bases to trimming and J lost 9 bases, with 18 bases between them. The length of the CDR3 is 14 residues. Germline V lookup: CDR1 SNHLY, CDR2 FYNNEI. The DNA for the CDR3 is TGTGCCAGCAGCGAGTCCCACCTCAGGCCTGAGCAGTTCTTC. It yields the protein CASSESHLRPEQFF.

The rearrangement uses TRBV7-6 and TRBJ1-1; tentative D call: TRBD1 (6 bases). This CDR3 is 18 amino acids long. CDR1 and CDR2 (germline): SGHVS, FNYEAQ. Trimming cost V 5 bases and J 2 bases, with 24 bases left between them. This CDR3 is CASSPDKDGGVFNTEAFF. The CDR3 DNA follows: TGTGCCAGCAGCCCAGATAAGGATGGGGGCGTTTTTAACACTGAAGCTTTCTTT.

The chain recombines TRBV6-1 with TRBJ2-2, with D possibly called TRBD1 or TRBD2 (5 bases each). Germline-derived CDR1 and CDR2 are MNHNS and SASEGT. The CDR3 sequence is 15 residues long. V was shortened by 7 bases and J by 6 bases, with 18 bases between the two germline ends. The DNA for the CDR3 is TGTGCCAGCACCGCCTCCGGGACCAGCCCCGGGGAGCTGTTTTTT. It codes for CASTASGTSPGELFF.

The CDR3 spells CASRQPGLRSYNEQFF. CDR3 nucleotides: TGTGCCAGCAGGCAACCAGGCCTCCGCTCCTACAATGAGCAGTTCTTC. V is TRBV28 and J is TRBJ2-1; D gene ambiguous. This CDR3 has 16 amino acids. Germline CDR1 MDHEN, CDR2 SYDVKM. V lost 6 bases and J 0 bases, leaving 15 bases between the germline ends.

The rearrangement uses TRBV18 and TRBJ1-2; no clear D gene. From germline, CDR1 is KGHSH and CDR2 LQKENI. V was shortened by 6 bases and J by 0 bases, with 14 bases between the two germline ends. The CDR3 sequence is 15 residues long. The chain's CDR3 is CASSQAEGANYGYTF. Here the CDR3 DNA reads TGTGCCAGCTCCCAGGCCGAGGGAGCTAACTATGGCTACACCTTC.

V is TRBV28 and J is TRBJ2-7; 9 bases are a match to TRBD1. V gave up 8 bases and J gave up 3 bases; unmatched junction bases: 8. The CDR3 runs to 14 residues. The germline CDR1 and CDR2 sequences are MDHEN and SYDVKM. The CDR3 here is CASGSTGGGYEQYF. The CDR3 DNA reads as TGTGCCAGCGGTTCGACAGGGGGAGGCTACGAGCAGTACTTC.

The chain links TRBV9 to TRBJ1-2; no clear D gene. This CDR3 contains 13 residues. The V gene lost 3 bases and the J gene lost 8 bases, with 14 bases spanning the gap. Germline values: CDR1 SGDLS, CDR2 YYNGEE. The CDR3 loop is CASSGPREGGYTF. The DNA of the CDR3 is TGTGCCAGCAGCGGGCCTCGGGAGGGAGGCTACACCTTC.

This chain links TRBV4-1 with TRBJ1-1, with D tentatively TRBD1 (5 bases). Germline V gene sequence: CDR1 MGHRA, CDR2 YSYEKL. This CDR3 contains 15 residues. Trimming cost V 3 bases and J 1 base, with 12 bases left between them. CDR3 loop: CASSQNRGGNTEAFF. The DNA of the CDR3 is TGCGCCAGCAGCCAGAACCGGGGGGGGAACACTGAAGCTTTCTTT.

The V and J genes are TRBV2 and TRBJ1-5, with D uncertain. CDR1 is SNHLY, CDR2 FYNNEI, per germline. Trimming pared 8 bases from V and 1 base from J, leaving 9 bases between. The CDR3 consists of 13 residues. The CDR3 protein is CASRTESNQPQHF. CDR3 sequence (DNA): TGTGCCAGCCGGACGGAAAGCAATCAGCCCCAGCATTTT.

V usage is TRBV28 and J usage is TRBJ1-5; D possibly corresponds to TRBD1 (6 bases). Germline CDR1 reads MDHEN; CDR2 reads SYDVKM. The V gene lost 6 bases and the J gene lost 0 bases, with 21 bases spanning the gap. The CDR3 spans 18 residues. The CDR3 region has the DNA TGTGCCAGCAGCCCCATGTGGCGACAGGCCCATAGCAATCAGCCCCAGCATTTT. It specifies CASSPMWRQAHSNQPQHF.

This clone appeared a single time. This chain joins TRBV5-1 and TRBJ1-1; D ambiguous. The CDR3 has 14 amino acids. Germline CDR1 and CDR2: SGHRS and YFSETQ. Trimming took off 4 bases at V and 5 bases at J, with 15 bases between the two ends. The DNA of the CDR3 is TGCGCCAGCAGCCCTCCTGGTCGAGGGACTGAAGCTTTCTTT. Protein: CASSPPGRGTEAFF.

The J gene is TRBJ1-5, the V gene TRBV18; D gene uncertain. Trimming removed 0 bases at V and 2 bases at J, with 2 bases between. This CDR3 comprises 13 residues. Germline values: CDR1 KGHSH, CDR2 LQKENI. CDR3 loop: CASSPPGNQPQHF. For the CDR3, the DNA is TGTGCCAGCTCACCACCCGGCAATCAGCCCCAGCATTTT.

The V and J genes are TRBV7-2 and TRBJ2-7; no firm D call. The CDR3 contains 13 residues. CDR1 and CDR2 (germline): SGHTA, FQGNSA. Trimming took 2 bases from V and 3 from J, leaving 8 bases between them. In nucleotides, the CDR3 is TGTGCCAGCAGCTTACAGTTCTTCTACGAGCAGTACTTC. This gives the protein CASSLQFFYEQYF.

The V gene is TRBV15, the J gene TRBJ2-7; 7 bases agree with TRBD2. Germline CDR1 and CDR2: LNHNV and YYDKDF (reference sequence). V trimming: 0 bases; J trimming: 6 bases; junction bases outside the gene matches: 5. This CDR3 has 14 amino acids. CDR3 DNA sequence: TGTGCCACCAGCAGAGAACGGACTAGTGGCGAGCAGTACTTC. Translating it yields CATSRERTSGEQYF.